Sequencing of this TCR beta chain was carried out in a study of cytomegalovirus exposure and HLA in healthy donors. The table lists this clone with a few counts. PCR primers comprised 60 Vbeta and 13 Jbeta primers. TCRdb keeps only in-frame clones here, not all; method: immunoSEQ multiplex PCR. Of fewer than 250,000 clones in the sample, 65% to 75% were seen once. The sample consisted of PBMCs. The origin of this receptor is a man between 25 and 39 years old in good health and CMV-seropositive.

CDR3 loop: CAPSGQETQYF. For the CDR3, the DNA is TGTGCCCCTAGCGGGCAAGAGACCCAGTACTTC. J is TRBJ2-5 and V is TRBV21-1; no DNA check was done on the table's D call, TRBD2. TRBV21-1 is a known pseudogene. The CDR3 has 11 residues.